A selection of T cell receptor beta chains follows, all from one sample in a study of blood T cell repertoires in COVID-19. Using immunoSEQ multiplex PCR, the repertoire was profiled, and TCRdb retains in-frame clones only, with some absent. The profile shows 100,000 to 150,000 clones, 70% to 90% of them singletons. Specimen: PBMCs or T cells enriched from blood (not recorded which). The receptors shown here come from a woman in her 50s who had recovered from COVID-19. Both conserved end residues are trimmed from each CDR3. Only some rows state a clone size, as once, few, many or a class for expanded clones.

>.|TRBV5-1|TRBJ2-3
ASSLVSSTDTQY
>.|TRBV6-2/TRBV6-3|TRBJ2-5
ASSYSRGGSFETQY
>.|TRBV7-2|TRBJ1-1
ASSPTTVNTEAF
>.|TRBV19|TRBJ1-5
ASTGQGSNQPQH
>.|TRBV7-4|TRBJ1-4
ASSLGTGAGNEKLF
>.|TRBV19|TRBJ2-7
ASSSGRDRGYEQY
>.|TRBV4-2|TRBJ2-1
ASSQDPGLSYNEQF
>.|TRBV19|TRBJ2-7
ASSSRGGPYYEQY
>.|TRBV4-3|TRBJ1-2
ASSQGPNRGSGGYT
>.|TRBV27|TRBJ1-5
ASRIGQGVGNQPQH
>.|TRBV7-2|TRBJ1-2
ASSPGQGLGYT
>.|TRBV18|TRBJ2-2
ASSPGHRELF
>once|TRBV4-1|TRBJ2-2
ASSAREGTGELF
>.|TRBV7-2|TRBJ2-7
ASSRQGQDYEQY
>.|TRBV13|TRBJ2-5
ASSQRGGQETQY
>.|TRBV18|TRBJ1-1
ASSPRTGTGAEAF
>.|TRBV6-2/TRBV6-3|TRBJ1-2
ASSSLGQPT
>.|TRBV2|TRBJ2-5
ASSGLAVQETQY